The 10 T cell receptor beta chains reported below all come from one sample, sequenced in a study of blood T cells in healthy people across ages. Through a sample-barcoded 5' primer and a J-beta primer mix, a second PCR was run for about 6 to 11 cycles. TCRdb reanalysed the 5' RACE reads using MiXCR and keeps one entry per CDR3 protein. This table holds about 1.7 million distinct CDR3 sequences, 28% found once. Sequencing was carried out using blood. The source of these receptors is a woman aged 25 to 45 in good health.

This clonotype was picked up a small number of times. This chain links TRBV10-2 with TRBJ1-2, with D unresolved. The CDR3 sequence is 15 residues long. Germline lookup yields CDR1 WSHSY and CDR2 SAAADI. Deletions cut 6 bases from V and 2 bases from J, with 16 bases between. CDR3 nucleotide sequence: TGCGCCAGCAGGGCAGATGGGCGGGGAAACTATGGCTACACCTTC. It is translated as CASRADGRGNYGYTF.

This clonotype was counted only a few times. This chain links TRBV20-1 with TRBJ2-7; 8 bases are a match to TRBD2. Germline-derived CDR1 and CDR2 are DFQATT and SNEGSKA (reference sequence). V lost 3 bases, J lost 2 bases, and 9 bases stayed unmatched. The CDR3 is 15 amino acids. As DNA, the CDR3 is TGCAGTGCTAGGGACGGCGGGGGGTACGCCTACGAGCAGTACTTC. Protein product: CSARDGGGYAYEQYF.

J is TRBJ2-5 and V is TRBV11-2, with 9 bases that match TRBD1. V lost 5 bases to trimming and J lost 3 bases; unmatched junction nucleotides: 7. The CDR3 runs 15 residues. Germline loops: CDR1 SGHAT, CDR2 FQNNGV. The CDR3 sequence: CASSLRRTGEETQYF. CDR3 nucleotides: TGTGCCAGCAGCCTGAGACGGACAGGGGAAGAGACCCAGTACTTC.

This clonotype was counted many times. This chain links TRBV14 with TRBJ2-7; D gene uncertain. The ends were cut back, 1 base at V and 7 bases at J, with 11 bases in the middle. The CDR3 runs 13 residues. In germline, CDR1 is SGHDN, CDR2 FVKESK. The CDR3 DNA sequence: TGTGCCAGCAGCCAAGTACCGCACGCAGAGCAGTACTTC. Its protein is CASSQVPHAEQYF.

The genes are TRBV3-1 and TRBJ2-7, with TRBD1 matching over 8 bases. Germline V gene lookup returns CDR1 LGHDT and CDR2 YNNKEL (reference sequence). The trim removed 1 base at V and 0 bases at J, leaving 8 bases unmatched. The CDR3 extends over 17 amino acids. CDR3 sequence reads: CASSQGRQGFTSYEQYF. The CDR3 DNA is TGTGCCAGCAGCCAAGGTAGACAGGGGTTTACCTCCTACGAGCAGTACTTC.

This clonotype was seen a handful of times. The rearrangement links TRBV4-1 to TRBJ2-5, with 8 bases lining up with TRBD2. Trimming at V came to 3 bases and at J to 0 bases, leaving 21 bases not matched to a gene. The CDR3 consists of 21 residues. Germline V gene lookup returns CDR1 MGHRA and CDR2 YSYEKL. This CDR3 reads CASSHPGAGGLYGGDQETQYF. CDR3 bases: TGCGCCAGCAGCCACCCGGGGGCGGGGGGCCTGTATGGGGGGGACCAAGAGACCCAGTACTTC.

This clonotype came up a few times. The chain employs TRBV20-1 and TRBJ2-3; maybe TRBD1 (6 bases). With 1 base removed from V and 0 bases from J, the gap between germline ends came to 11 bases. Germline CDR1 is DFQATT and CDR2 is SNEGSKA (reference sequence). The CDR3 extends over 15 amino acids. CDR3 protein: CSARVGRGSTDTQYF. The CDR3 nucleotides read TGCAGTGCTAGAGTGGGCAGGGGAAGCACAGATACGCAGTATTTT.

Ten or more counts support this clonotype. V usage is TRBV12-3 or TRBV12-4 and J usage is TRBJ2-1; TRBD2 might be the D (7 bases). This CDR3 spans 15 amino acids. Trimming removed 6 bases from V and 4 bases from J, with 16 bases in between. The CDR3 DNA reads as TGTGCCAGCAGCCGACGGCGGGGGCCGTACAATGAGCAGTTCTTC. Protein product: CASSRRRGPYNEQFF.

The chain has TRBV28 and TRBJ2-7; the match to TRBD1 covers 7 bases. Trimming took 8 bases from V and 1 from J; bases not matched to a gene: 11. The length of the CDR3 is 15 residues. Germline loops: CDR1 MDHEN, CDR2 SYDVKM. CDR3 residues: CASQIRDRSSYEQYF. The CDR3 bases are TGTGCCAGCCAGATAAGGGACAGAAGTTCCTACGAGCAGTACTTC.

About this clonotype itself: This may stem from a read error, because a much larger clone lies one nucleotide away. V gene TRBV7-9 combines with J gene TRBJ1-2, with 8 bases fitting TRBD1. The CDR3 sequence is 13 residues long. Germline V gene sequence: CDR1 SEHNR, CDR2 FQNEAQ (reference sequence). The CDR3 loop reads CAGSGGRGHGYTF. CDR3 nucleotides: TGTGCCGGCAGCGGGGGCAGGGGGCATGGCTACACCTTC. Full variable domain (remainder filled in from reference TRBV7-9 and TRBJ1-2): DTGVSQNPRHKITKRGQNVTFRCDPISEHNRLYWYRQTLGQGPEFLTYFQNEAQLEKSRLLSDRFSAERPKGSFSTLEIQRTEQGDSAMYLCAGSGGRGHGYTFGSGTRLTVV.